One sample yielded the 20 T cell receptor beta chains listed below, sequenced in a study of blood T cell repertoires in COVID-19. Sequenced by immunoSEQ multiplex PCR; TCRdb stores in-frame clones only, minus some. The repertoire holds about 300,000 clones, approximately 88% seen once, with roughly 7% in the top ten. The sample consisted of peripheral blood. The origin of the receptors is a woman aged 25 to 39 who had recovered from COVID-19.

The rearrangement joins TRBV9 to TRBJ2-1; the D gene is possibly TRBD1 (6 bases). The V end was cut by 0 bases, the J end by 3 bases, with 13 bases between. CDR1 is SGDLS and CDR2 is YYNGEE in the germline V gene. The CDR3 extends over 16 amino acids. The CDR3 protein is CASSVGGQGFYNEQFF. CDR3 bases: TGTGCCAGCAGCGTAGGGGGGCAAGGTTTCTACAATGAGCAGTTCTTC.

This clone was found once. The rearrangement joins TRBV7-7 to TRBJ2-3; 9 nucleotides match TRBD2. The trim removed 0 bases at V and 4 bases at J, leaving 5 bases unmatched. Germline V lookup: CDR1 SSHAT, CDR2 FNYEAQ (reference sequence). The CDR3 loop spans 16 amino acids. CDR3 region: CASSLARSGGSDTQYF. CDR3 coding DNA: TGTGCCAGCAGCTTAGCTCGGAGCGGGGGGTCAGATACGCAGTATTTT.

This rearrangement joins TRBV5-4 to TRBJ2-5; D is perhaps TRBD1 (6 bases). This CDR3 is 17 amino acids long. Germline V gene sequence: CDR1 SGHNT, CDR2 YYREEE (reference sequence). V dropped 0 bases and J dropped 4 bases, with 19 bases sitting between them. The CDR3 loop reads CASSLGPRRGKGETQYF. CDR3 coding DNA: TGTGCCAGCAGCTTGGGTCCTCGAAGGGGGAAAGGAGAGACCCAGTACTTC.

The V and J genes are TRBV7-9 and TRBJ1-2; 7 positions agree with TRBD1. This CDR3 is 13 amino acids long. With V trimmed by 10 bases and J by 12 bases, 17 bases remained unmatched. The germline V gene has CDR1 SEHNR and CDR2 FQNEAQ (reference sequence). The CDR3 coding sequence is TGTGCCATCGGCCTACAGGGGAAGTTCGGGCACACCTTC. Translated: CAIGLQGKFGHTF.

The chain links TRBV5-4 to TRBJ2-1; TRBD2 matches 8 bases. This CDR3 region has 16 residues. J gave up 6 bases and V 2 bases, and 10 bases lay outside the gene matches. Germline values: CDR1 SGHNT, CDR2 YYREEE (reference sequence). The CDR3 reads CASSFEVNGGANEQFF. The CDR3 bases are TGTGCCAGCAGCTTCGAGGTCAACGGGGGGGCCAATGAGCAGTTCTTC.

CDR3 protein: CASSHPGSPKNIQYF. The CDR3 bases are TGTGCCAGCAGCCACCCTGGGAGCCCTAAAAACATTCAGTACTTC. The chain couples TRBV7-2 to TRBJ2-4; D might be TRBD2 (5 bases). There are 15 residues in the CDR3. Germline CDR1 SGHTA, CDR2 FQGNSA. The ends were cut back, 5 bases at V and 4 bases at J, with 15 bases in the middle.

The chain has TRBV7-9 and TRBJ1-2; TRBD1 matches at 8 bases. The J segment lost 5 bases and the V segment lost 1 base, leaving 0 bases of the junction unmatched. The germline V gene encodes CDR1 SEHNR and CDR2 FQNEAQ (reference sequence). The CDR3 has 13 amino acids. For the CDR3, the DNA is TGTGCCAGCAGCTTAGGACAGGGGTATGGCTACACCTTC. It encodes CASSLGQGYGYTF.

This chain uses TRBV5-5 with TRBJ2-1; 11 bases are a match to TRBD2. After removal of 2 bases from V and 9 bases from J, the junction contained 4 bases not matched to a gene. This CDR3 has 14 amino acids. CDR1 and CDR2 (germline): SGHKS, YYEKEE (reference sequence). In DNA, the CDR3 is TGTGCCAGCAGCTTTAGCGGGGGGGCTGGTGAGCAGTTCTTC. Translation gives CASSFSGGAGEQFF.

J is TRBJ1-1 and V is TRBV11-2; D is uncertain. This CDR3 has 13 residues. V gave up 5 bases and J gave up 1 base, with 8 bases separating them. Germline values: CDR1 SGHAT, CDR2 FQNNGV. CDR3 sequence (DNA): TGTGCCAGCAGCCCTGCGTGGAACACTGAAGCTTTCTTT. Translation: CASSPAWNTEAFF.

This chain connects TRBV6-5 to TRBJ1-3, with D possibly being TRBD1 (6 bases). The germline gives CDR1 MNHEY, CDR2 SVGAGI. CDR3 length: 14 amino acids. V gave up 8 bases and J gave up 2 bases, with 13 bases separating them. For the CDR3, the DNA is TGTGCCAGCCTATTAGAGGGGGCTGGAAACACCATATATTTT. Translating gives CASLLEGAGNTIYF.

The rearrangement links TRBV4-3 to TRBJ2-2, with D possibly TRBD2 on 5 matching bases. Germline values: CDR1 LGHNA, CDR2 YSLEER. V lost 2 bases and J 8 bases, leaving 9 bases between the germline ends. The CDR3 is 13 residues long. The CDR3 sequence is CASSQSIAGELFF. The DNA of the CDR3 is TGCGCCAGCAGCCAATCTATAGCGGGGGAGCTGTTTTTT.

Regarding this clone: The identical CDR3 is also encoded by other nucleotide sequences in the sample. This rearrangement joins TRBV5-1 to TRBJ2-5, with TRBD1 matching 8 bases. CDR1 SGHRS and CDR2 YFSETQ come from the germline V gene. CDR3 length: 15 residues. V shed 0 bases and J 2 bases; nucleotides not matched to a gene: 3. The CDR3 coding sequence is TGCGCCAGCAGCTTGGCCGGGACAGGTCAAGAGACCCAGTACTTC. This sequence encodes CASSLAGTGQETQYF.

V is TRBV27 and J is TRBJ1-1; D perhaps matches TRBD1 (5 bases). The V end lost 0 bases, the J end lost 3 bases, and 8 bases lay between the germline ends. The CDR3 length is 14 residues. Germline V CDR1 and CDR2: MNHEY, SMNVEV (reference sequence). The CDR3 DNA reads as TGTGCCAGCAGTTTATCCGGGGGGTACACTGAAGCTTTCTTT. It encodes CASSLSGGYTEAFF.

The rearrangement joins TRBV30 to TRBJ1-2, with a weak D call TRBD1 (6 bases). The CDR3 spans 13 residues. The germline gives CDR1 GTSNPN, CDR2 SVGIG (reference sequence). V dropped 4 bases and J dropped 3 bases, with 12 bases sitting between them. The CDR3 DNA reads as TGTGCCTGGATTCGAACAGGGTACTATGGCTACACCTTC. It codes for CAWIRTGYYGYTF.

The chain has TRBV5-1 and TRBJ1-1, with 7 bases lining up with TRBD1. With 0 bases clipped from V and 5 bases from J, the junction kept 7 bases outside the gene matches. Germline-derived CDR1 and CDR2 are SGHRS and YFSETQ. The CDR3 sequence is 15 residues long. CDR3 sequence reads: CASSLDRADRTEAFF. CDR3 nucleotides: TGCGCCAGCAGCTTGGACAGGGCGGACAGGACTGAAGCTTTCTTT. The full variable domain, completed using reference TRBV5-1 and TRBJ1-1, is KAGVTQTPRYLIKTRGQQVTLSCSPISGHRSVSWYQQTPGQGLQFLFEYFSETQRNKGNFPGRFSGRQFSNSRSEMNVSTLELGDSALYLCASSLDRADRTEAFFGQGTRLTVV.

The rearrangement uses TRBV27 and TRBJ2-7; 7 bases align to TRBD1. The CDR3 spans 13 residues. Germline CDR1 is MNHEY and CDR2 is SMNVEV (reference sequence). The junction had 4 bases not matched to a gene; V was cut back by 4 bases and J by 4 bases. The CDR3 loop is CASSSGQTYEQYF. The CDR3 region has the DNA TGTGCCAGCAGTTCGGGACAGACTTACGAGCAGTACTTC.

A remark on this clone: Additional DNA sequences in this sample encode the identical CDR3. V usage is TRBV20-1 and J usage is TRBJ1-1; D perhaps matches TRBD1 (6 bases). The CDR3 is made up of 11 amino acids. Trimming shortened V by 6 bases and J by 5 bases, and 10 bases separated the two germline ends. Germline loops: CDR1 DFQATT, CDR2 SNEGSKA (reference sequence). Here the CDR3 DNA reads TGCAGTGCCCGAGGGGGTACTGAAGCTTTCTTT. Translating gives CSARGGTEAFF.

The chain uses TRBV5-4 and TRBJ2-1; tentative D call: TRBD2 (5 bases). The V and J ends lost 4 bases and 5 bases respectively, with 10 bases between them. Per germline, CDR1 SGHNT and CDR2 YYREEE (reference sequence). The CDR3 covers 13 residues. The CDR3 nucleotides read TGTGCCAGCAGCACTGAGGGAAACAATGAGCAGTTCTTC. Amino acid sequence: CASSTEGNNEQFF.

This clone has only a few counts. The J gene is TRBJ2-7, the V gene TRBV28; 8 bases are shared with TRBD2. Per germline, CDR1 MDHEN and CDR2 SYDVKM. This CDR3 has 16 residues. Trimming removed 6 bases from V and 6 bases from J; junction bases left unmatched: 16. In DNA form, the CDR3 reads TGTGCCAGCAGCCCGCTCCAGGGCTCGGGGGGGAGCGAGCAGTACTTC. This sequence encodes CASSPLQGSGGSEQYF.

In regard to this clone: The junction departs from germline at one end; a sequencing error may be responsible. CDR3 sequence (DNA): TGCAGTGCTAGTTGGGGGGGGCCCTATGAGCAGTACTTC. Encoded protein: CSASWGGPYEQYF. The J gene is TRBJ2-7, the V gene TRBV20-1; TRBD2 might be the D (7 bases). CDR3 length equals 13 residues. Per germline, CDR1 DFQATT and CDR2 SNEGSKA (reference sequence).